This TCR beta chain was found in a study of blood T cell repertoires in COVID-19. In the study overall: The United States, Italy and Spain supplied acute and convalescent COVID-19 samples. The cDNA or gDNA used as material had been derived from T cells, B-cell-depleted T cells, or PBMCs.

The CDR3 length is 16 residues. CDR1 and CDR2 from the germline V gene are SGHTA and FQGNSA. V shed 0 bases and J 5 bases; nucleotides not matched to a gene: 3. In the source study's methods: By means of reference gene primer amplification, nucleated cell counts were estimated. The protocol was immunoSEQ multiplex PCR, while the TCRdb copy is restricted to in-frame clones and leaves out a portion. That table gives V, J and clone size, and the DNA gave D and trimming. Of tens of thousands of clones in the sample, 82% were seen once. The receptor was derived from a man aged 45-65 years with active or convalescent COVID-19. The chain joins TRBV7-2 to TRBJ2-4; 11 bases fit TRBD1. The source material was peripheral blood. The DNA for the CDR3 is TGTGCCAGCAGCTTAGCAGGACAGGGGGCCCAAAACATTCAGTACTTC. It translates to CASSLAGQGAQNIQYF. The complete variable domain, with remaining parts taken from reference TRBV7-2 and TRBJ2-4, reads GAGVSQSPSNKVTEKGKDVELRCDPISGHTALYWYRQSLGQGLEFLIYFQGNSAPDKSGLPSDRFSAERTGGSVSTLTIQRTQQEDSAVYLCASSLAGQGAQNIQYFGAGTRLSVL.